The clone carrying this T cell receptor beta chain was observed many times. The data stem from a study of blood T cells in healthy people across ages. Healthy Caucasians from Russia aged about 6 to 95 served as donors. The authors extracted at least 5.5 micrograms of total RNA per sample. PCR was performed a second time for about 7 to 11 cycles using a sample-barcoded 5' primer and a J-beta primer mix. Each cDNA molecule was tagged by a template-switch adaptor that had 12 random nucleotides. At least 3 million CDR3-containing paired-end reads were obtained per sample. Each CDR3 protein is one row after TCRdb ran MiXCR on the 5' RACE reads. The sample yields 630,000 or so distinct CDR3 sequences, approximately 30% seen once. CDR1 and CDR2 from the germline V gene are SEHNR and FQNEAQ (reference sequence). The length of the CDR3 is 17 residues. The V end lost 2 bases, the J end lost 0 bases, and 14 bases lay between the germline ends.

The receptor's source is a woman of 80 years or more in good health. V and J are TRBV7-9 and TRBJ2-4; tentatively, D is TRBD1 (5 bases). Input material: blood. In DNA form, the CDR3 reads TGTGCCAGCAGCTTAATCCTGGACACTAAAGCCAAAAACATTCAGTACTTC. Residues: CASSLILDTKAKNIQYF.